The 30 T cell receptor beta chains below all came from one sample that was sequenced in a study of CD8+CD57+ T cells in acquired aplastic anemia. CDR3 and TCR beta VDJ profiling relied on genomic DNA as the template. TCRdb processed the reads anew with MiXCR; each CDR3 protein has one entry. The sample holds hundreds of thousands of distinct CDR3 sequences, approximately 70% seen once. The sample was sorted CD4+, CD8+, or CD8+CD57+ T cells (not recorded which) from PBMCs. The receptors originated from a human donor in good health, serving as a control.

This clonotype occurred many times. This chain connects TRBV20-1 to TRBJ1-1; 7 nucleotides agree with TRBD1. Germline V lookup: CDR1 DFQATT, CDR2 SNEGSKA (reference sequence). This CDR3 contains 17 residues. The junction had 13 bases not matched to a gene; V was cut back by 0 bases and J by 3 bases. CDR3 sequence reads: CSARDAGGGDGHTEAFF. The CDR3 DNA follows: TGCAGTGCTAGAGATGCAGGGGGAGGCGACGGGCACACTGAAGCTTTCTTT.

This rearrangement joins TRBV20-1 to TRBJ1-2; D might be TRBD1 (6 bases). This CDR3 contains 13 residues. The germline V gene has CDR1 DFQATT and CDR2 SNEGSKA (reference sequence). The V gene lost 3 bases and the J gene lost 9 bases, with 17 bases spanning the gap. The CDR3 DNA is TGCAGTGCTAGTACGGGGGCCTACGAGCGCTACACCTTC. It encodes CSASTGAYERYTF.

On this clonotype itself: Compared with germline, one end of the junction differs, possibly owing to a read error. The rearrangement joins TRBV24-1 to TRBJ1-6; perhaps TRBD1 as D (6 bases). The CDR3 totals 14 residues. In germline, CDR1 is KGHDR, CDR2 SFDVKD. This chain's CDR3 is CASSDRMVNSPLHF. The CDR3 DNA sequence: TGTGCCAGCAGTGACAGGATGGTTAATTCACCCCTCCACTTT.

Concerning this clonotype: The CDR3 end shows no conserved phenylalanine or tryptophan, and so a read error is likely. Written as DNA, the CDR3 is TGTGCCATCAGTAGTTCACCAGCTAAGGGTAATTCACCCCTCCACTGT. This gives the protein CAISSSPAKGNSPLHC. This chain links TRBV10-3 with TRBJ1-6, with unresolved D. This CDR3 has 16 amino acids. V gave up 5 bases and J gave up 6 bases, with 17 bases separating them. The germline V gene encodes CDR1 ENHRY and CDR2 SYGVKD.

V usage is TRBV29-1 and J usage is TRBJ1-1; D gene unclear. Trimming pared 7 bases from V and 4 bases from J, leaving 13 bases between. Germline CDR1 SQVTM, CDR2 ANQGSEA. This CDR3 spans 12 amino acids. The CDR3 loop reads CSALTRGTEAFF. The CDR3 DNA reads as TGCAGCGCCCTCACGCGTGGCACTGAAGCTTTCTTT.

This clonotype has at least ten counts. The genes are TRBV4-2 and TRBJ1-6, with D tentatively TRBD1 (5 bases). The ends were cut back, 0 bases at V and 7 bases at J, with 10 bases in the middle. Germline CDR1 is LGHNA and CDR2 is YNFKEQ. This CDR3 comprises 15 residues. The CDR3 protein is CASSQDTGGNSPLHF. The DNA for the CDR3 is TGTGCCAGCAGCCAAGATACCGGGGGGAATTCACCCCTCCACTTT.

This chain links TRBV20-1 with TRBJ2-1, with 10 bases matching TRBD2. V shed 4 bases and J 4 bases; nucleotides not matched to a gene: 4. Germline values: CDR1 DFQATT, CDR2 SNEGSKA (reference sequence). CDR3 length: 14 amino acids. As DNA, the CDR3 is TGCAGTGCTACGAGCGGGGGGGTTTACAATGAGCAGTTCTTC. It specifies CSATSGGVYNEQFF.

The rearrangement links TRBV7-9 to TRBJ1-1, with D unclear. This CDR3 contains 11 residues. V was shortened by 2 bases and J by 4 bases, with 2 bases between the two germline ends. CDR1 is SEHNR and CDR2 is FQNEAQ in the germline V gene (reference sequence). CDR3 DNA: TGTGCCAGCAGCTTATCCACTGAAGCTTTCTTT. This encodes CASSLSTEAFF.

In its sample, this clonotype was seen many times. The chain recombines TRBV2 with TRBJ1-2, with D unresolved. The CDR3 length is 14 residues. V was cut by 3 bases and J by 9 bases, with 17 bases left in between. Per the germline V gene, CDR1 is SNHLY and CDR2 is FYNNEI. The CDR3 is CASSDERGLRSYTF. CDR3 DNA: TGTGCCAGCAGTGACGAGAGAGGCCTTAGGAGCTACACCTTC.

In the case of this clonotype: No conserved phenylalanine or tryptophan ends this CDR3, so it is likely a read error. V is TRBV29-1 and J is TRBJ1-1, with a weak D call TRBD1 (5 bases). Germline-derived CDR1 and CDR2 are SQVTM and ANQGSEA. The CDR3 is 14 amino acids. Between the trimmed V and J ends, which lost 4 bases and 6 bases, there was a span of 18 bases. This CDR3 reads CSVVLTSWGPEAFY. CDR3 nucleotide sequence: TGCAGCGTTGTACTAACGAGTTGGGGCCCTGAAGCTTTCTAT.

This clonotype has at least ten counts. The V and J genes are TRBV19 and TRBJ1-1; 7 bases agree with TRBD1. J lost 2 bases, V lost 6 bases, and 3 bases had no gene match. Germline assignment: CDR1 LNHDA and CDR2 SQIVND (reference sequence). This CDR3 is built from 13 residues. The CDR3 bases are TGTGCCAGTAGAGACAGGGTTAACACTGAAGCTTTCTTT. It is translated as CASRDRVNTEAFF.

The chain combines TRBV13 with TRBJ2-5; 8 nucleotides match TRBD1. V trimming: 5 bases; J trimming: 4 bases; junction bases outside the gene matches: 3. Germline V gene lookup returns CDR1 PRHDT and CDR2 FYEKMQ (reference sequence). This CDR3 is 13 amino acids long. In nucleotides, the CDR3 is TGTGCCAGCAGCACAGGGGGAGGAGAGACCCAGTACTTC. Translating it yields CASSTGGGETQYF.

J is TRBJ1-1 and V is TRBV9; D is unclear. The V and J ends lost 0 bases and 7 bases respectively, with 13 bases between them. CDR3 size: 14 residues. Looked up from germline, CDR1 is SGDLS and CDR2 is YYNGEE. CDR3 sequence (DNA): TGTGCCAGCAGCGTAGTACCGACGACCAATGAAGCTTTCTTT. Translation gives CASSVVPTTNEAFF.

V gene TRBV2 combines with J gene TRBJ1-1, with no clear D. V was cut by 3 bases and J by 6 bases, with 17 bases left in between. CDR3 size: 15 residues. Germline lookup yields CDR1 SNHLY and CDR2 FYNNEI. The DNA for the CDR3 is TGTGCCAGCAGTGACACCCCAGCACTTGGGCCTGAAGCTTTCTTT. Residues: CASSDTPALGPEAFF.

This clonotype was counted between two and nine times. The rearrangement links TRBV10-1 to TRBJ2-7; the match to TRBD1 covers 7 bases. Trimming removed 1 base from V and 4 bases from J; junction bases left unmatched: 10. Looked up from germline, CDR1 is WNHNN and CDR2 is SYGVQD (reference sequence). The CDR3 totals 16 residues. In DNA, the CDR3 is TGCGCCAGCAGTGAGTTCAGGGGGTCCCCCAAGTACGAGCAGTACGTC. It encodes CASSEFRGSPKYEQYV.

For this clonotype: The conserved final phenylalanine or tryptophan is absent from the CDR3, which likely points to a read error. V and J are TRBV19 and TRBJ2-5; D possibly corresponds to TRBD2 (5 bases). The tail of the sequence fits TRBJ2-1 better, so the J call may be wrong. Looked up from germline, CDR1 is LNHDA and CDR2 is SQIVND (reference sequence). There are 16 residues in the CDR3. The CDR3 sequence: CASSTVSGSACEHQFV. The CDR3 DNA reads TGTGCCAGTAGTACTGTGTCAGGTAGCGCCTGCGAGCACCAGTTCGTC.

V is TRBV12-3 or TRBV12-4 and J is TRBJ1-2, with D hard to call. Between the trimmed V and J ends, which lost 3 bases and 6 bases, there was a span of 11 bases. This CDR3 spans 13 amino acids. The CDR3 DNA is TGTGCCAGCAGTTTCACCTTTCGGGATGGCTACACCTTC. It is translated as CASSFTFRDGYTF.

This clonotype was seen ten or more times. The V call is TRBV2, the J call TRBJ2-2, with TRBD1 matching over 12 bases. The CDR3 contains 15 residues. V gave up 4 bases and J gave up 7 bases; unmatched junction bases: 4. In germline, CDR1 is SNHLY, CDR2 FYNNEI. The CDR3 sequence: CASSVGTGGNGELFF. The CDR3 bases are TGTGCCAGCAGTGTAGGGACAGGGGGCAACGGGGAGCTGTTTTTT.

The chain links TRBV7-2 to TRBJ1-5; D gene unclear. V shed 6 bases and J shed 1 base, with 13 bases lying between them. CDR1 is SGHTA, CDR2 FQGNSA, per germline. The CDR3 has 15 residues. CDR3 in DNA: TGTGCCAGCAGTGCGTTGCGTCGGAGCAATCAGCCCCAGCATTTT. Amino acids: CASSALRRSNQPQHF.

This clonotype came up once. The chain employs TRBV20-1 and TRBJ1-4; a possible D gene is TRBD1 (6 bases). Germline assignment: CDR1 DFQATT and CDR2 SNEGSKA (reference sequence). The germline V and J ends were trimmed by 3 bases and 8 bases, with 10 bases remaining between them. The CDR3 runs 12 residues. This CDR3 is CSASWTEEKLFF. As DNA, the CDR3 is TGCAGTGCTAGTTGGACAGAGGAAAAACTGTTTTTT.

This chain links TRBV7-2 with TRBJ1-6; D is unresolved. This CDR3 has 15 residues. Looked up from germline, CDR1 is SGHTA and CDR2 is FQGNSA. The ends were cut back, 2 bases at V and 19 bases at J, with 24 bases in the middle. CDR3 in amino acids: CASSLLRPYNDPVHF. In DNA, the CDR3 is TGTGCCAGCAGCTTATTACGGCCGTATAATGACCCAGTACACTTT.

The V and J genes are TRBV5-4 and TRBJ2-7; D may be TRBD1 (6 bases). This CDR3 spans 14 amino acids. Trimming took off 2 bases at V and 4 bases at J, with 13 bases between the two ends. Germline lookup yields CDR1 SGHNT and CDR2 YYREEE (reference sequence). CDR3: CASSFRDRTYEQYF. The CDR3 DNA reads as TGTGCCAGCAGCTTTCGCGACAGGACATACGAGCAGTACTTC.

Details on this clonotype: The conserved closing phenylalanine or tryptophan is absent in this CDR3, likely reflecting a read error. The DNA is omitted, as the CDR3 cannot be located on it reliably, and the CDR3 follows TCRdb's listing. The chain carries TRBV2 and TRBJ1-2; the listed D gene, TRBD1, was not tested against the DNA. Germline values: CDR1 SNHLY, CDR2 FYNNEI. The CDR3 extends over 12 residues, inclusive of both ends. This chain's CDR3 is CASSVQEDGHSY.

Note on this clonotype: One junction end disagrees with the germline gene, perhaps due to a read error. The rearrangement links TRBV10-3 to TRBJ1-1; D is unresolved. Germline V gene data show CDR1 as ENHRY and CDR2 as SYGVKD. CDR3 size: 14 residues. The CDR3 DNA sequence: TGTGCCAGCATTGTCGAAGTTGGGAATACCGAAGCTTCCTTT. This gives the protein CASIVEVGNTEASF.

This chain connects TRBV19 to TRBJ2-2; D is possibly TRBD2 (7 bases). The CDR3 is 18 residues long. Trimming pared 5 bases from V and 6 bases from J, leaving 25 bases between. Per germline, CDR1 LNHDA and CDR2 SQIVND (reference sequence). The CDR3 sequence is CASSAELTGGFGPGELFF. Written as DNA, the CDR3 is TGTGCCAGTAGTGCAGAGCTGACGGGGGGCTTCGGCCCCGGGGAGCTGTTTTTT.

This clonotype was found a few times. The V gene is TRBV15, the J gene TRBJ2-1; no clear D. The CDR3 has 15 amino acids. V was pared by 5 bases and J by 0 bases, with 11 bases between. CDR1 and CDR2 (germline): LNHNV, YYDKDF (reference sequence). DNA for the CDR3: TGTGCCACCAGCCCAAAAGAGATCTCCTACAATGAGCAGTTCTTC. Protein: CATSPKEISYNEQFF. The variable domain in full, completed from reference TRBV15 and TRBJ2-1, reads DAMVIQNPRYQVTQFGKPVTLSCSQTLNHNVMYWYQQKSSQAPKLLFHYYDKDFNNEADTPDNFQSRRPNTSFCFLDIRSPGLGDTAMYLCATSPKEISYNEQFFGPGTRLTVL.

Turning to this clonotype: The junction and the germline gene differ at one end; a read error may be behind it. The chain is built from TRBV29-1 and TRBJ1-6; 7 bases fit TRBD1. CDR3 length: 13 residues. Germline loops: CDR1 SQVTM, CDR2 ANQGSEA. CDR3 residues: CSASRTGNTPLLF. The CDR3 nucleotides read TGCAGTGCTTCTAGGACAGGAAATACTCCCCTCCTCTTT.

The genes are TRBV13 and TRBJ1-5; D may be TRBD1 (6 bases). Per germline, CDR1 PRHDT and CDR2 FYEKMQ (reference sequence). There are 14 residues in the CDR3. V lost 5 bases and J 7 bases, leaving 15 bases between the germline ends. CDR3 nucleotide sequence: TGTGCCAGCAGCGGGCAGGGGTCGGGGCAGCCCCAGCATTTT. It codes for CASSGQGSGQPQHF. Full variable domain (missing parts from reference TRBV13 and TRBJ1-5): AAGVIQSPRHLIKEKRETATLKCYPIPRHDTVYWYQQGPGQDPQFLISFYEKMQSDKGSIPDRFSAQQFSDYHSELNMSSLELGDSALYFCASSGQGSGQPQHFGDGTRLSIL.

This clonotype was seen repeatedly, ten times or more. The chain recombines TRBV5-1 with TRBJ1-6, with TRBD1 matching 10 bases. V lost 2 bases to trimming and J lost 8 bases; unmatched junction nucleotides: 4. CDR3 length equals 15 residues. The germline V gene has CDR1 SGHRS and CDR2 YFSETQ. For the CDR3, the DNA is TGCGCCAGCAGCTTCCGGACAGGGGGGGATTCACCCCTCCACTTT. Its protein product is CASSFRTGGDSPLHF.

Notes on this clonotype: One junction end disagrees with the germline gene, perhaps due to a read error. The V and J genes are TRBV4-3 and TRBJ2-7; TRBD2 matches at 8 bases. The CDR3 has 14 amino acids. Per the germline V gene, CDR1 is LGHNA and CDR2 is YSLEER. The CDR3 bases are TGCGCCTGCAGTGACGGGGGGGGATGGAGTGAGCAGTACTTC. It yields the protein CACSDGGGWSEQYF.